The rows below give T cell receptor beta chains drawn from one sample of a study of OX40 agonist ivuxolimab in advanced cancers. TCRdb's table, derived via immunoSEQ multiplex PCR, lists solely in-frame clones and lacks some. The top ten clones hold 18% of a sample with approximately 61,000 clones, around 91% of them seen once. This specimen was CD4+ or CD8+ T cells sorted from blood, taken in a trial of the OX40 agonist ivuxolimab. The receptors stem from an adult with an advanced solid tumor such as melanoma, head and neck, liver or kidney cancer. Both conserved end residues are part of each CDR3. D genes are given only for firm matches. Size is stated for part of the rows, as once, few or many counts, or as a class when the clone is expanded.

j_call d_call clone_size v_call cdr3_nt cdr3_aa
TRBJ2-7 TRBD2 . TRBV4-2 TGTGCCGCGGCCGGGACTAGCGGGAGCAACGAGCAGTACTTC CAAAGTSGSNEQYF
TRBJ2-7 . . TRBV5-1 TGCGCCAGCAGCTTGGGAGGCGGGCTCTACGAGCAGTACTTC CASSLGGGLYEQYF
TRBJ1-1 TRBD1 . TRBV19 TGTGCCAGTAGCGCGGGGATTTCCAGGGGGCGCGGGACTGAAGCTTTCTTT CASSAGISRGRGTEAFF
TRBJ1-5 . . TRBV6-5 TGTGCCAGCAGTCCTCTGACGGGCGGCAATCAGCCCCAGCATTTT CASSPLTGGNQPQHF
TRBJ2-1 . . TRBV7-8 TGTGCCAGCAGCTTTGAACAGAGCTCCTACAATGAGCAGTTCTTC CASSFEQSSYNEQFF
TRBJ1-2 TRBD1 . TRBV19 TGTGCCAGTAGTATAGGACAGGGGGCCGGTGGCTACACCTTC CASSIGQGAGGYTF
TRBJ2-5 . . TRBV7-6 TGTGCCAGCAGCTTAGAGGCAGTAGAGACCCAGTACTTC CASSLEAVETQYF
TRBJ2-2 . . TRBV11-3 TGTGCCAGCAGCTTCGGCCACACCGGGGAGCTGTTTTTT CASSFGHTGELFF
TRBJ2-1 . . TRBV4-1 TGCGCCAGCAGCCATAGCGCCTTTTCCTACAATGAGCAGTTCTTC CASSHSAFSYNEQFF
TRBJ1-1 . . TRBV27 TGTGCCAGCAGTGGGAACACTGAAGCTTTCTTT CASSGNTEAFF
TRBJ2-3 TRBD2 . TRBV5-1 TGCGCCAGCAGGGACGGGACTAGCGGGAGCACAGATACGCAGTATTTT CASRDGTSGSTDTQYF
TRBJ2-7 TRBD1 . TRBV11-2 TGTGCAACAGGGGACAGCCTGACCTACGAGCAGTACTTC CATGDSLTYEQYF
TRBJ2-1 . . TRBV7-2 TGTGCCAGCAGCTTAGAAGTAGATTACAATGAGCAGTTCTTC CASSLEVDYNEQFF
TRBJ1-2 . . TRBV27 TGTGCCAGCAGTTCTTCCGGGACACCTAACTATGGCTACACCTTC CASSSSGTPNYGYTF
TRBJ2-7 . . TRBV30 TGTGCCTGGAATGACGGAACCTACGAGCAGTACTTC CAWNDGTYEQYF
TRBJ2-1 . . TRBV4-3 TGCGCCAGCAGCCAAACACGGGGCCATGAGCAGTTCTTC CASSQTRGHEQFF
TRBJ2-1 TRBD2 . TRBV9 TGTGCCACCTCACCGGGGGGGACCTCCTACAATGAGCAGTTCTTC CATSPGGTSYNEQFF
TRBJ2-1 TRBD2 . TRBV7-9 TGTGCCAGCAGCTTAGCGGGAGGGGCCTACAATGAGCAGTTCTTC CASSLAGGAYNEQFF
TRBJ1-2 TRBD1 . TRBV5-1 TGCGCCAGCAGCTTGGCGGGGCCAGTAGGGGGCGAAGGCTACACCTTC CASSLAGPVGGEGYTF
TRBJ1-1 . . TRBV27 TGTGCCAGCACCCCAGAAAACACTGAAGCTTTCTTT CASTPENTEAFF
TRBJ2-1 . . TRBV6-6 TGTGCCAGCAGTGCCTCTAGTGAGCAGTTCTTC CASSASSEQFF
TRBJ2-1 TRBD2 . TRBV5-4 TGTGCCAGCAGCGTTGGACTAGGGGTGAGATACAATGAGCAGTTCTTC CASSVGLGVRYNEQFF
TRBJ2-3 TRBD2 . TRBV28 TGTGCCAGCAGTTACTCGTGGGACTACCGGGAGTACGATACGCAGTATTTT CASSYSWDYREYDTQYF
TRBJ2-7 TRBD2 . TRBV7-9 TGTGCCAGCACCGACCGAGCGGGAGTTATCTCCTACGAGCAGTACTTC CASTDRAGVISYEQYF
TRBJ1-2 . . TRBV7-2 TGTGCCAGCAGCACCTATCCCAGACAGTTCTATGGCTACACCTTC CASSTYPRQFYGYTF
TRBJ1-2 . . TRBV2 TGTGCCAGCAGCGAAAAACTTCGGGCTAACTATGGCTACACCTTC CASSEKLRANYGYTF
TRBJ1-2 . . TRBV19 TGTGCCAGTAGTGCGGGACCTAACTATGGCTACACCTTC CASSAGPNYGYTF
TRBJ1-2 . . TRBV13 TGTGCCAGCAGCTTAGCCCTCGGGGGTCCCTATGGCTACACCTTC CASSLALGGPYGYTF
TRBJ2-2 . . TRBV9 TGTGCCAGCAGCGTTACCCCGGGGGTGCGCACCGGGGAGCTGTTTTTT CASSVTPGVRTGELFF
TRBJ1-2 . once TRBV5-4 TGTGCCAGCAGCCGTCGCGGACAGCTACGCGATGGCTACACCTTC CASSRRGQLRDGYTF
TRBJ2-5 . . TRBV11-3 TGTGCCAGCAGCCAAACTCTAGCGCGAGGGGAGACCCAGTACTTC CASSQTLARGETQYF
TRBJ2-1 TRBD1 . TRBV7-9 TGTGCCAGCAGCAAGACGACAGGGAGTTTGGTCAATGAGCAGTTCTTC CASSKTTGSLVNEQFF
TRBJ2-1 . . TRBV16 TGTGCCAGCAGCCCCACTTGGGAGTTCTCCTACAATGAGCAGTTCTTC CASSPTWEFSYNEQFF
TRBJ2-7 . . TRBV14 TGTGCCAGCAGCCAGGGACCGAGCTCCTACGAGCAGTACTTC CASSQGPSSYEQYF
TRBJ2-2 . . TRBV11-2 TGTGCCAGCTCGGTCAATCCAGCGGACACCGGGGAGCTGTTTTTT CASSVNPADTGELFF
TRBJ2-2 . . TRBV2 TGTGCCAGCACCCGGGCCGAAAGCGGGGAGCTGTTTTTT CASTRAESGELFF
TRBJ2-7 TRBD1 . TRBV4-1 TGCGCCAGCAGTCCAACCGGGACAGGGCTCTACGAGCAGTACTTC CASSPTGTGLYEQYF
TRBJ2-5 . . TRBV7-9 TGTGCCAGCAGCCATGTGGGGGCGGAAGAGCAGTACTTC CASSHVGAEEQYF
TRBJ2-7 TRBD1 . TRBV5-6 TGTGCCAGCAGCCCGGGGACAGGGGGTTACGAGCAGTACTTC CASSPGTGGYEQYF
TRBJ2-7 . . TRBV7-9 TGTGCCAGCAGCTTAGAGGGGACCGAGCAGTACTTC CASSLEGTEQYF
TRBJ1-2 TRBD1 . TRBV13 TGTGCCAGCAGCAAAGCGACAGGGCTAGCTAACTATGGCTACACCTTC CASSKATGLANYGYTF
TRBJ2-1 TRBD1 . TRBV7-9 TGTGCCAGCAGCTCGTCGACAGGGGTGAATGAGCAGTTCTTC CASSSSTGVNEQFF
TRBJ1-5 . . TRBV19 TGTGCCAGTAGTCTACCGGTGGATAGCAATCAGCCCCAGCATTTT CASSLPVDSNQPQHF
TRBJ2-7 TRBD2 . TRBV11-3 TGTGCCAGCAGCCTCATGGGGACTAGCGGGATCTCCTACGAGCAGTACTTC CASSLMGTSGISYEQYF
TRBJ1-2 TRBD1 . TRBV28 TGTGCCAGCAGTTTAGGATACAGGGGTTCGGGTGGCTACACCTTC CASSLGYRGSGGYTF
TRBJ2-1 TRBD1 . TRBV23-1 TGCGCCAGCAGTCAATCGATCGACAGGGGACACTACAATGAGCAGTTCTTC CASSQSIDRGHYNEQFF